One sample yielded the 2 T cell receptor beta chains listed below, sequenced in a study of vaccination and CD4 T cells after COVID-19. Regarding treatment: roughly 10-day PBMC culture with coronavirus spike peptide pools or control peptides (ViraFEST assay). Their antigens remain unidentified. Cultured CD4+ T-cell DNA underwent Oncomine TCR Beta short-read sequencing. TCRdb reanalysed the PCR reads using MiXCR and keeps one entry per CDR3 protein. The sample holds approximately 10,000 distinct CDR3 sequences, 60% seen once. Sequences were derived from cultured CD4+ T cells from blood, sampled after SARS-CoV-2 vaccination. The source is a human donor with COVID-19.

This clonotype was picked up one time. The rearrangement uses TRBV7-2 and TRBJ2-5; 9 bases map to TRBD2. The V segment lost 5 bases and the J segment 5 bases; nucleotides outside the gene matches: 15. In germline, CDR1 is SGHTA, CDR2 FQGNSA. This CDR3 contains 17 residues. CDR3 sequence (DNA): TGTGCCAGCAGCCCCTACTTTAGCGGGGGTATTAAGGAGACCCAGTACTTC. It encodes CASSPYFSGGIKETQYF.

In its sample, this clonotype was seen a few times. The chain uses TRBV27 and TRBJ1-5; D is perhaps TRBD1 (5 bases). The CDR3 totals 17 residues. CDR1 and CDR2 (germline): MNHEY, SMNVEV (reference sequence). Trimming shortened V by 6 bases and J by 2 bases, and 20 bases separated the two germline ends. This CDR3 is CASSHIMRGEGNQPQHF. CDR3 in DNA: TGTGCCAGCAGCCATATCATGAGGGGAGAGGGCAATCAGCCCCAGCATTTT.